These T cell receptor beta chains were read from a single sample in a study of blood T cell repertoires in COVID-19. The repertoire was sequenced with immunoSEQ multiplex PCR; TCRdb's copy has only in-frame clones and lacks some. The sample holds around 260,000 clones, around four fifths seen once. The sequenced sample consisted of peripheral blood. The receptor set was obtained from a man in his 60s with acute or convalescent COVID-19. CDR3s include the opening cysteine and the closing phenylalanine or tryptophan. The D gene is left open where the match is weak. Size is stated for part of the rows, as once, few or many counts, or as a class when the clone is expanded.

>TRBJ1-3|TRBV2|once|.|14
TGTGCCAGCAGCCCGACAGGAGATGGAAACACCATATATTTT
CASSPTGDGNTIYF
>TRBJ1-5|TRBV28|few|TRBD1|16
TGTGCCAGCAGTCCACCCCAGGGGGCTAGCAATCAGCCCCAGCATTTT
CASSPPQGASNQPQHF
>TRBJ1-2|TRBV12-3/TRBV12-4|.|.|11
TGTGCCAGCAGTTTGGAGGTTGGCTACACCTTC
CASSLEVGYTF
>TRBJ2-3|TRBV18|.|.|13
TGTGCCAGCTCTGCCGCGAGGGCAGATACGCAGTATTTT
CASSAARADTQYF
>TRBJ2-1|TRBV2|.|TRBD2|16
TGTGCCAGCAGCCCCCGAGCGGGGGGTCGATCAAATGAGCAGTTCTTC
CASSPRAGGRSNEQFF
>TRBJ1-6|TRBV19|.|.|15
TGTGCCAGTAGTATAAACTCCAATTTTAATTCACCCCTCCACTTT
CASSINSNFNSPLHF
>TRBJ2-7|TRBV19|.|.|15
TGTGCCAGTAGTTCCCCCGGGGGACTCTCCTACGAGCAGTACTTC
CASSSPGGLSYEQYF
>TRBJ1-1|TRBV6-5|.|.|12
TGTGCCAGCAGTTACGCACAGGGCTCGGCTTTCTTT
CASSYAQGSAFF
>TRBJ1-1|TRBV2|.|.|13
TGTGCCAGCAGTCAGAGGTGGGGGGCTGAAGCTTTCTTT
CASSQRWGAEAFF
>TRBJ2-3|TRBV11-2|.|TRBD2|14
TGTGCCAGCAGTTCTGGACTAGCCCCAGATACGCAGTATTTT
CASSSGLAPDTQYF
>TRBJ2-2|TRBV5-5|few|TRBD2|18
TGTGCCAGCAGCTTGGTGCTAGCGGGAGGGGCGAACACCGGGGAGCTGTTTTTT
CASSLVLAGGANTGELFF
>TRBJ1-1|TRBV19|.|.|15
TGTGCCAGTAGTATGAGAGGGGGAGCCCGCACTGAAGCTTTCTTT
CASSMRGGARTEAFF
>TRBJ1-2|TRBV6-1|.|.|12
TGTGCCAGCACCTGGACAGAGGGAGGCTACACCTTC
CASTWTEGGYTF
>TRBJ2-2|TRBV7-3|.|.|16
TGTGCCAGCAGCTTAGTCGCGGGGTGGAACACCGGGGAGCTGTTTTTT
CASSLVAGWNTGELFF
>TRBJ2-1|TRBV7-8|once|TRBD2|15
TGTGCCAGCAGGATTCGGGAGCGGGAGGCTAATGAGCAGTTCTTC
CASRIREREANEQFF
>TRBJ1-5|TRBV12-3/TRBV12-4|once|.|13
TGTGCCAGCAGTTCTAGGGGGAATCAGCCCCAGCATTTT
CASSSRGNQPQHF
>TRBJ2-1|TRBV11-3|.|.|14
TGTGCCAGCAGCCGCCGGGACTCCTACAATGAGCAGTTCTTC
CASSRRDSYNEQFF
>TRBJ1-3|TRBV7-9|few|.|15
TGTGCCAGCAGCTCGAACAACAGGGTAGGAAACACCATATATTTT
CASSSNNRVGNTIYF
>TRBJ1-1|TRBV4-1|.|.|15
TGCGCCAGCAGCCAAGAATTTATAGTGGACACTGAAGCTTTCTTT
CASSQEFIVDTEAFF
>TRBJ1-2|TRBV6-7|.|.|17
TGTGCCAGCAGGACACAGGCCCAATGGGTAATTGTCTGTGGCTACACCTTC
CASRTQAQWVIVCGYTF
>TRBJ2-7|TRBV4-1|.|TRBD1|16
TGCGCCAGCAGCCAAGATTGGGGACAGGGGGTATACGAGCAGTACTTC
CASSQDWGQGVYEQYF
>TRBJ2-2|TRBV18|.|.|14
TGTGCCAGCTCACCACCGAGGCTAGCCGGGGAGCTGTTTTTT
CASSPPRLAGELFF